This T cell receptor (beta chain) emerged from a study of T cell responses to AZD1222 COVID-19 vaccine. Overall study findings and caveats: Targets within unmutated variant regions were reportedly found for nearly half of spike-specific TCRs.

As regards this clone: Its cognate antigen is unknown.

Germline CDR1 and CDR2: ENHRY and SYGVKD. With 4 bases removed from V and 0 bases from J, the gap between germline ends came to 7 bases. CDR3 length equals 14 residues. Profiled with immunoSEQ multiplex PCR; TCRdb holds only in-frame clones, not every one. There are over 85,000 clones in the sample; 87% occur only once, and around 3% lies in the top ten. This clonotype was obtained from an adult in good health. V and J are TRBV10-3 and TRBJ1-5; D gene uncertain. The source material was peripheral blood, sampled on day 0 of AZD1222 vaccination. The CDR3 sequence: CAISADDSNQPQHF. In DNA, the CDR3 is TGTGCCATCAGTGCCGATGATAGCAATCAGCCCCAGCATTTT.